The 28 T cell receptor beta chains given below trace back to one sample, sequenced in a study of T cells expressing NK-cell markers. Reanalyzing the 5' RACE reads, TCRdb keeps one entry per CDR3 protein, without DNA. The sample includes fewer than 550,000 distinct CDR3 sequences. The sample comprised blood T cells: a sorted CD56 or NKG2C T cell subset, CD4+ or CD8+ T cells, or bulk PBMC T cells (not recorded which). These TCRs come from a woman aged 45-65 years in good health.

CDR3 protein: CASSLEGQGGEAFF. The gene calls are TRBV5-1 and TRBJ1-1; the TCRdb call, TRBD1, lacks DNA for checking. The CDR3 spans 14 residues. Germline assignment: CDR1 SGHRS and CDR2 YFSETQ.

The genes are TRBV20-1 and TRBJ2-1; TCRdb designates TRBD2, a call that cannot be tested without DNA. This CDR3 region has 14 residues. Germline V gene data show CDR1 as DFQATT and CDR2 as SNEGSKA (reference sequence). CDR3 amino acids: CSARTPGLTNEQFF.

J is TRBJ2-3 and V is TRBV20-1; TCRdb returns TRBD2, unconfirmable since there is no DNA. The CDR3 has 17 residues. Germline V gene sequence: CDR1 DFQATT, CDR2 SNEGSKA (reference sequence). CDR3 loop: CSARDRAGGFGVGTQYF.

V gene TRBV3-1 combines with J gene TRBJ2-7; lacking DNA, the TRBD2 call made by TCRdb goes unchecked. This CDR3 region has 14 residues. Germline CDR1 reads LGHDT; CDR2 reads YNNKEL (reference sequence). CDR3 residues: CASSPATYSLEQYF.

The chain combines TRBV12-3 or TRBV12-4 with TRBJ2-1; no DNA is available, so the TRBD2 call from TCRdb remains unchecked. The CDR3 contains 17 residues. CDR3 in amino acids: CASSFGFRLAGGTEQFF.

The rearrangement joins TRBV7-9 to TRBJ2-5; TCRdb's D call of TRBD1 is untestable without DNA. The CDR3 has 16 amino acids. The germline CDR1 and CDR2 sequences are SEHNR and FQNEAQ (reference sequence). The CDR3 here is CASSPDSPMYQETQYF.

The J gene is TRBJ2-5, the V gene TRBV11-2. CDR3 length: 13 residues. Germline CDR1 reads SGHAT; CDR2 reads FQNNGV. CDR3: CASSLVAAKTQYF.

The chain has TRBV5-1 and TRBJ1-1. Germline CDR1 reads SGHRS; CDR2 reads YFSETQ. This CDR3 region has 13 residues. CDR3 loop: CASSRGENTEAFF.

The chain joins TRBV24-1 to TRBJ2-7; TCRdb picks TRBD2, but there is no DNA to check that call. CDR3 length: 13 residues. CDR1 and CDR2 (germline): KGHDR, SFDVKD. CDR3: CATSDIGLAEQYF.

The chain combines TRBV12-3 or TRBV12-4 with TRBJ2-1. CDR3 length: 14 amino acids. The chain's CDR3 is CASWLAGIYNEQFF.

This CDR3 is CASSLTGTVTEAFF. The rearrangement joins TRBV7-3 to TRBJ1-1; TCRdb designates TRBD1, a call that cannot be tested without DNA. CDR3 length equals 14 residues. Looked up from germline, CDR1 is SGHTA and CDR2 is FQGTGA.

This rearrangement joins TRBV30 to TRBJ1-2; TCRdb returns TRBD1, unconfirmable since there is no DNA. There are 13 residues in the CDR3. Germline CDR1 reads GTSNPN; CDR2 reads SVGIG (reference sequence). The CDR3: CAWTPPTGAGYTF.

The chain employs TRBV5-1 and TRBJ2-5; checking the TCRdb D call of TRBD2 is not possible without DNA. This CDR3 has 14 amino acids. Per germline, CDR1 SGHRS and CDR2 YFSETQ. This CDR3 is CASSLGRAGETQYF. Using reference TRBV5-1 and TRBJ2-5 for the parts outside the CDR3, the full variable domain is KAGVTQTPRYLIKTRGQQVTLSCSPISGHRSVSWYQQTPGQGLQFLFEYFSETQRNKGNFPGRFSGRQFSNSRSEMNVSTLELGDSALYLCASSLGRAGETQYFGPGTRLLVL.

The gene calls are TRBV2 and TRBJ1-2; TCRdb outputs TRBD1, but without DNA this stays unchecked. This CDR3 spans 16 amino acids. Germline V lookup: CDR1 SNHLY, CDR2 FYNNEI. The CDR3 loop reads CASSEGRQGGNYGYTF.

The chain carries TRBV19 and TRBJ2-7; TCRdb proposes TRBD1, but this gene call is untestable without DNA. There are 15 residues in the CDR3. Germline V CDR1 and CDR2: LNHDA, SQIVND (reference sequence). Here the CDR3 reads CASTTSSGQTYEQYF.

This chain joins TRBV6-5 and TRBJ2-4; TCRdb's D call of TRBD2 is untestable without DNA. This CDR3 spans 13 amino acids. Germline V lookup: CDR1 MNHEY, CDR2 SVGAGI. CDR3 sequence: CASSSSGKNIQYF.

The rearrangement links TRBV14 to TRBJ2-7; TCRdb outputs TRBD2, but without DNA this stays unchecked. The germline gives CDR1 SGHDN, CDR2 FVKESK. This CDR3 comprises 16 residues. This CDR3 reads CASSRPSGGANYEQYF.

The rearrangement joins TRBV10-3 to TRBJ2-1; TCRdb gives TRBD1 as the D gene, but with no DNA this cannot be confirmed. Per the germline V gene, CDR1 is ENHRY and CDR2 is SYGVKD. The CDR3 totals 16 residues. The CDR3 region is CAISETSGLAGREQFF.

V is TRBV5-1 and J is TRBJ1-2. Germline CDR1 is SGHRS and CDR2 is YFSETQ. There are 13 residues in the CDR3. The CDR3 is CASSLPPASDYTF.

The V call is TRBV4-2, the J call TRBJ1-6; the TCRdb call, TRBD1, lacks DNA for checking. Germline V lookup: CDR1 LGHNA, CDR2 YNFKEQ. CDR3 length: 14 amino acids. Here the CDR3 reads CASSRDTANSPLHF.

V is TRBV20-1 and J is TRBJ1-4. This CDR3 is built from 13 residues. Germline V gene data show CDR1 as DFQATT and CDR2 as SNEGSKA (reference sequence). The CDR3 here is CSARARINEKLFF.

The V and J genes are TRBV15 and TRBJ2-1; the D call of TRBD2 rests on TCRdb alone, since no DNA is present to check it. Germline CDR1 is LNHNV and CDR2 is YYDKDF (reference sequence). The CDR3 extends over 19 amino acids. CDR3 in amino acids: CATSRGRTSGIRSYNEQFF. Combining the CDR3 with reference TRBV15 and TRBJ2-1 gives the whole variable domain DAMVIQNPRYQVTQFGKPVTLSCSQTLNHNVMYWYQQKSSQAPKLLFHYYDKDFNNEADTPDNFQSRRPNTSFCFLDIRSPGLGDTAMYLCATSRGRTSGIRSYNEQFFGPGTRLTVL.

The chain couples TRBV12-5 to TRBJ2-1; the D gene TCRdb calls, TRBD2, cannot be checked with no DNA. Germline CDR1 and CDR2: LGHNT and FRNRAP. This CDR3 spans 17 amino acids. CDR3 protein: CASGLVIGGRRYNEQFF.

V gene TRBV10-3 combines with J gene TRBJ2-7; TCRdb names TRBD2, which stays unverified in the absence of DNA. Germline lookup yields CDR1 ENHRY and CDR2 SYGVKD. There are 15 residues in the CDR3. CDR3 region: CAIRFLAGGQNEQYF.

This chain uses TRBV5-1 with TRBJ1-2. The CDR3 is 15 residues long. Germline loops: CDR1 SGHRS, CDR2 YFSETQ. The CDR3 loop reads CASSLESADRRGYTF.

The chain uses TRBV14 and TRBJ2-1; TCRdb's D call, TRBD2, is unchecked because there is no DNA. This CDR3 spans 15 amino acids. CDR1 SGHDN and CDR2 FVKESK come from the germline V gene. CDR3 sequence: CASSQMASGKDEQFF. Full variable domain (outside the CDR3, taken from reference TRBV14 and TRBJ2-1): EAGVTQFPSHSVIEKGQTVTLRCDPISGHDNLYWYRRVMGKEIKFLLHFVKESKQDESGMPNNRFLAERTGGTYSTLKVQPAELEDSGVYFCASSQMASGKDEQFFGPGTRLTVL.

The chain combines TRBV30 with TRBJ2-1. The CDR3 covers 15 residues. CDR1 is GTSNPN, CDR2 SVGIG, per germline (reference sequence). The chain's CDR3 is CAWSGPESSYNEQFF.

The chain links TRBV6-5 to TRBJ2-3. This CDR3 is 13 amino acids long. CDR1 MNHEY and CDR2 SVGAGI come from the germline V gene. The CDR3: CASSYQSTDTQYF.